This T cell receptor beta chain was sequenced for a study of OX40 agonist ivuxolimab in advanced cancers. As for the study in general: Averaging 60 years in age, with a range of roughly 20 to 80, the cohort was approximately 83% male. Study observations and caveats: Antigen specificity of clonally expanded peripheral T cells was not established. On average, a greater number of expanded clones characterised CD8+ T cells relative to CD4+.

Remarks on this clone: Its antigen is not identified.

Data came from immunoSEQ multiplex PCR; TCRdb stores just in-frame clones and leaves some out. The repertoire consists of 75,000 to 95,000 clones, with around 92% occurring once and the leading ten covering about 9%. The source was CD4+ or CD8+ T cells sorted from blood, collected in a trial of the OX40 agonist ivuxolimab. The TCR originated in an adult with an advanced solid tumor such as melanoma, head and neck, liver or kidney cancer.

CDR3 DNA: TGTGCCAGCAGCTTTCGGGGACTAGCGGGAGGATCGGCAGATACGCAGTATTTT. It yields the protein CASSFRGLAGGSADTQYF. The V call is TRBV11-1, the J call TRBJ2-3; 15 nucleotides agree with TRBD2. The germline CDR1 and CDR2 sequences are SGHAT and FQDESV (reference sequence). The CDR3 totals 18 residues. The J segment lost 4 bases and the V segment lost 3 bases, leaving 8 bases of the junction unmatched.